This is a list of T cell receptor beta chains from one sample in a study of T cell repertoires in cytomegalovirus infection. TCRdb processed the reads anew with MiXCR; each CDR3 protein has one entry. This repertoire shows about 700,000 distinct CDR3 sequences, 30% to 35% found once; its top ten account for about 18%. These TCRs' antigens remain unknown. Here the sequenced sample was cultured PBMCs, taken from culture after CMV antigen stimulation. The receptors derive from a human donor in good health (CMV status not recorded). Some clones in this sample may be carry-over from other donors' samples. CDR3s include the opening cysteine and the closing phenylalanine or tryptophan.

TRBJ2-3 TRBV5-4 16 CASSQRGAGEVDTQYF
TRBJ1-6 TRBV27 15 CASSGGGRGDSPLHF
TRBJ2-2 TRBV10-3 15 CAIMRGLAVTGELFF
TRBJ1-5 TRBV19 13 CASSPYVNQPQHF
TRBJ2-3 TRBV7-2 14 CASRKGLAGDTQYF
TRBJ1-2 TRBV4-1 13 CASAAQGAGGYTF
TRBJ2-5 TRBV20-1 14 CSARGPGGARTQYF
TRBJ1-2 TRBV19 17 CASSISLARADNYGYTF
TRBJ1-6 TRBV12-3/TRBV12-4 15 CASSLGPAYNSPLHF
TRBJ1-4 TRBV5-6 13 CASSLDGEEKLFF